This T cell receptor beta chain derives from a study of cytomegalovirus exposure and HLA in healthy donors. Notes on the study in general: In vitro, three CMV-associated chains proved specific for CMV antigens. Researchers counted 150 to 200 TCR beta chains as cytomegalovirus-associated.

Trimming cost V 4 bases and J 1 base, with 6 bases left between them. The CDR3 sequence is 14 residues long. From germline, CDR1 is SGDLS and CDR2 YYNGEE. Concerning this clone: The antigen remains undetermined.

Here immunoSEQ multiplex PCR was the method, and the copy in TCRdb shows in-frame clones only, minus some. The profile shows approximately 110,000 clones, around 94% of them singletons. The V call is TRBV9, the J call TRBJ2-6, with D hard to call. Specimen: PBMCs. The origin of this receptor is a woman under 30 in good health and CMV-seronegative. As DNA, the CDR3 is TGTGCCAGCAGCCCCGTGTCTGGGGCCAACGTCCTGACTTTC. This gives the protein CASSPVSGANVLTF.